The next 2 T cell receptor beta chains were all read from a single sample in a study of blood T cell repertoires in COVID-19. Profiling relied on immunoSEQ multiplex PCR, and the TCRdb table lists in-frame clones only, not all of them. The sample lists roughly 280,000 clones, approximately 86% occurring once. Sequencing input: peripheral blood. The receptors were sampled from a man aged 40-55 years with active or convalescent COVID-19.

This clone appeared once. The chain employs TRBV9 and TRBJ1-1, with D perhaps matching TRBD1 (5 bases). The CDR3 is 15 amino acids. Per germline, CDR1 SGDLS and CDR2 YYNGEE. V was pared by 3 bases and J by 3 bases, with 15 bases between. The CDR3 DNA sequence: TGTGCCAGCAGCGACCCAGGGCGATTGGACACTGAAGCTTTCTTT. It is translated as CASSDPGRLDTEAFF. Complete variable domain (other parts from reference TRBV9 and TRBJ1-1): DSGVTQTPKHLITATGQRVTLRCSPRSGDLSVYWYQQSLDQGLQFLIQYYNGEERAKGNILERFSAQQFPDLHSELNLSSLELGDSALYFCASSDPGRLDTEAFFGQGTRLTVV.

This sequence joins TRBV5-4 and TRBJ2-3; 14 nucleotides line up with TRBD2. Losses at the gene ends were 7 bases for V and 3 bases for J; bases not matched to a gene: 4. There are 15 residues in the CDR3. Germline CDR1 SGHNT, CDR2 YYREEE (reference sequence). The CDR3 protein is CASGGLAGATDTQYF. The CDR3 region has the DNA TGTGCCAGCGGGGGACTAGCGGGAGCTACAGATACGCAGTATTTT.